The source of this T cell receptor beta chain is a study of beta chain features in type 1 diabetes. Study in general: Taken together, all samples contributed approximately 110 million examined sorted cells.

Deletions cut 2 bases from V and 5 bases from J, with 9 bases between. Germline CDR1 reads LGHNA; CDR2 reads YSLEER. CDR3 length: 13 amino acids. Findings and caveats of the study: Shortening of TCRB CDR3s, moderate but significant, appeared in all four CD4+ subsets of Type 1 diabetes patients. Cells expressing TCR highly could be over-represented by cDNA sequencing.

This clone was observed a few times. Its antigen is as yet unknown. Since all of the isolated RNA was reverse transcribed, expressed TCRB transcripts were what got sequenced. Naive, central memory and regulatory T cell samples came to a mean of around 3.5 million reads. Data came from immunoSEQ multiplex PCR; TCRdb stores just in-frame clones and leaves some out. The table lists 310,000 or so clones, 6.5% to 10% of them singletons. The chain combines TRBV4-3 with TRBJ2-5; D not certain. The receptor was isolated from a woman younger than 35 in good health. The sample taken for sequencing was central memory CD4+ T cells from blood. In DNA, the CDR3 is TGCGCCAGCAGCCAACTAAGGTCGGAGACCCAGTACTTC. It encodes CASSQLRSETQYF.